This TCR beta chain comes out of a study of cytomegalovirus exposure and HLA in healthy donors. Overall study results and limits: TCR beta sequences numbering 15,000 to 20,000 were associated with HLA alleles at 0.05 false discovery rate in a later analysis.

As regards this clone: What it binds is not known. A junction end diverges from the germline sequence, so it may reflect a read error.

The CDR3 length is 12 residues. Germline V gene lookup returns CDR1 MGHDK and CDR2 SYGVNS. Both 60 Vbeta primers and 13 Jbeta primers went into the PCR. Sequenced by immunoSEQ multiplex PCR; TCRdb stores in-frame clones only, minus some. This table holds 150,000 to 200,000 clones. This chain uses TRBV25-1 with TRBJ2-1, with no clear D. The clonotype was recovered from a man aged 25-45 years in good health and CMV-seronegative. Sequencing used PBMCs. In DNA form, the CDR3 reads TGTGCCAGCAGTGGCACGGCAGGCGAGCAGCTCTTC. This translates into CASSGTAGEQLF.